The 27 T cell receptor beta chains reported below all come from one sample, sequenced in a study of T cell clones after liver transplantation. Measured with immunoSEQ multiplex PCR; TCRdb has only the in-frame clones, and not every one. This sample has 7,000 to 8,000 clones, with over 70% found just once. The material was CD8+ T cells from blood, obtained before liver transplant. The receptors were gathered from a human donor who received a liver transplant.

This chain joins TRBV2 and TRBJ2-1, with TRBD1 matching 10 bases. This CDR3 has 15 residues. Losses at the gene ends were 6 bases for V and 5 bases for J; bases not matched to a gene: 7. The germline gives CDR1 SNHLY, CDR2 FYNNEI. DNA of the CDR3: TGTGCCAGCAGCGGGGACAGGGGCTTGGACAATGAGCAGTTCTTC. Its translation is CASSGDRGLDNEQFF.

This chain's CDR3 is CASSLSRVAKETQYF. The DNA of the CDR3 is TGTGCCAGCAGTTTATCCCGCGTCGCCAAAGAGACCCAGTACTTC. The rearrangement links TRBV28 to TRBJ2-5; D ambiguous. V was trimmed by 1 base and J by 3 bases, leaving 12 bases between them. In germline, CDR1 is MDHEN, CDR2 SYDVKM. The CDR3 has 15 amino acids.

The chain links TRBV2 to TRBJ2-1; TRBD2 matches at 8 bases. Trimming cost V 11 bases and J 7 bases; bases outside gene matches: 10. This CDR3 is 13 amino acids long. Germline values: CDR1 SNHLY, CDR2 FYNNEI. The DNA for the CDR3 is TGTGCCGCGAACGGGGGGGCTTTAAATGAGCAGTTCTTC. Its protein is CAANGGALNEQFF.

The chain recombines TRBV11-3 with TRBJ2-1; D remains ambiguous. The CDR3 is 14 residues long. V lost 0 bases to trimming and J lost 6 bases, with 9 bases between them. The V gene's germline CDR1 is SGHNT and CDR2 YENEEA. The CDR3 loop is CASSLDPYVNEQFF. CDR3 nucleotides: TGTGCCAGCAGCTTAGATCCCTACGTCAATGAGCAGTTCTTC.

V is TRBV2 and J is TRBJ2-1; 7 bases align to TRBD2. This CDR3 is built from 14 residues. Looked up from germline, CDR1 is SNHLY and CDR2 is FYNNEI. V shed 10 bases, J shed 9 bases, and the junction held 15 bases outside the gene matches. CDR3 sequence: CATTGTTPSGEQFF. The DNA for the CDR3 is TGTGCCACCACCGGGACTACTCCTAGCGGTGAGCAGTTCTTC.

This chain links TRBV7-8 with TRBJ1-2; D possibly corresponds to TRBD1 (5 bases). The CDR3 has 14 residues. The germline V gene encodes CDR1 SGHVS and CDR2 FQNEAQ. V shed 1 base and J shed 5 bases, with 11 bases lying between them. CDR3 loop: CASSLETGPYGYTF. The CDR3 DNA sequence: TGTGCCAGCAGCTTAGAAACAGGTCCATATGGCTACACCTTC.

This clone was picked up one time. J is TRBJ2-3 and V is TRBV13; 7 bases are a match to TRBD2. Per germline, CDR1 PRHDT and CDR2 FYEKMQ (reference sequence). The CDR3 sequence is 16 residues long. The V gene end was trimmed by 4 bases and the J gene end by 6 bases; junction bases not matched to a gene: 13. The CDR3 spells CASSSVAGHPGDTQYF. The DNA for the CDR3 is TGTGCCAGCAGCTCCGTAGCGGGCCACCCGGGGGATACGCAGTATTTT.

This clone was seen only once. This chain links TRBV5-1 with TRBJ2-5; TRBD2 matches 7 bases. J gave up 1 base and V 0 bases, and 0 bases lay outside the gene matches. The CDR3 loop spans 14 amino acids. Germline loops: CDR1 SGHRS, CDR2 YFSETQ. CDR3 sequence (DNA): TGCGCCAGCAGCTTGGCGGGAGGCCAAGAGACCCAGTACTTC. Translating it yields CASSLAGGQETQYF.

The chain employs TRBV30 and TRBJ2-3; TRBD1 agrees at 11 bases. With 3 bases clipped from V and 8 bases from J, the junction kept 10 bases outside the gene matches. The CDR3 length is 15 residues. Germline V gene data show CDR1 as GTSNPN and CDR2 as SVGIG (reference sequence). In DNA, the CDR3 is TGTGCCTGGAGCGGGACAGGGGGAGGGATTGGTACGCAGTATTTT. Amino acids: CAWSGTGGGIGTQYF.

This chain links TRBV11-1 with TRBJ1-2, with TRBD1 identical over 9 bases. V shed 5 bases and J 6 bases; nucleotides not matched to a gene: 13. Germline-derived CDR1 and CDR2 are SGHAT and FQDESV (reference sequence). The CDR3 is 16 amino acids. The CDR3 reads CASSPDWTGDVDGYTF. The CDR3, as DNA: TGTGCCAGCAGCCCGGACTGGACAGGGGACGTCGATGGCTACACCTTC.

The chain joins TRBV9 to TRBJ2-1; D is uncertain. The CDR3 totals 13 residues. CDR1 is SGDLS and CDR2 is YYNGEE in the germline V gene. Trimming stripped 0 bases from V and 6 bases from J, with 7 bases between. In nucleotides, the CDR3 is TGTGCCAGCAGCGTAGTACACCTCAATGAGCAGTTCTTC. It is translated as CASSVVHLNEQFF.

The chain has TRBV18 and TRBJ1-1, with 9 bases identical to TRBD1. The CDR3 runs to 16 residues. The trim removed 0 bases at V and 7 bases at J, leaving 9 bases unmatched. Per the germline V gene, CDR1 is KGHSH and CDR2 is LQKENI. CDR3 bases: TGTGCCAGCTCACCACCCCCACAGGGGGCTTATAGTGAAGCTTTCTTT. Its translation is CASSPPPQGAYSEAFF.

The CDR3 loop is CASSEMTGASQPQHF. Written as DNA, the CDR3 is TGTGCCAGCAGTGAAATGACAGGGGCGAGTCAGCCCCAGCATTTT. The chain recombines TRBV2 with TRBJ1-5; 8 nucleotides align to TRBD1. Germline lookup yields CDR1 SNHLY and CDR2 FYNNEI. Trimming cost V 2 bases and J 6 bases; bases outside gene matches: 6. The CDR3 is 15 amino acids.

The chain uses TRBV11-2 and TRBJ2-7; 10 positions match TRBD2. The CDR3 is 14 amino acids. The V segment lost 2 bases and the J segment 3 bases; nucleotides outside the gene matches: 1. The germline V gene has CDR1 SGHAT and CDR2 FQNNGV. This CDR3 reads CASSLSGGVYEQYF. In DNA, the CDR3 is TGTGCCAGCAGCTTAAGCGGGGGGGTCTACGAGCAGTACTTC. Supplemented by reference TRBV11-2 and TRBJ2-7, the full variable domain reads EAGVAQSPRYKIIEKRQSVAFWCNPISGHATLYWYQQILGQGPKLLIQFQNNGVVDDSQLPKDRFSAERLKGVDSTLKIQPAKLEDSAVYLCASSLSGGVYEQYFGPGTRLTVT.

This clone is large by share. The chain combines TRBV4-2 with TRBJ1-1, with D possibly TRBD1 on 5 matching bases. Germline assignment: CDR1 LGHNA and CDR2 YNFKEQ. The CDR3 has 15 amino acids. V shed 3 bases and J shed 0 bases, with 11 bases lying between them. The chain's CDR3 is CASSHGEGMNTEAFF. CDR3 coding DNA: TGTGCCAGCAGCCATGGGGAGGGGATGAACACTGAAGCTTTCTTT.

This clone was counted a few times. The chain carries TRBV28 and TRBJ1-5, with 7 bases matching TRBD1. Germline V gene sequence: CDR1 MDHEN, CDR2 SYDVKM. With 2 bases clipped from V and 5 bases from J, the junction kept 0 bases outside the gene matches. The CDR3 sequence is 13 residues long. The DNA for the CDR3 is TGTGCCAGCAGTTTAAGGGGGCATCAGCCCCAGCATTTT. Its translation: CASSLRGHQPQHF.

V usage is TRBV11-2 and J usage is TRBJ1-1, with a possible D match to TRBD1 (5 bases). The V end lost 0 bases, the J end lost 4 bases, and 12 bases lay between the germline ends. CDR1 is SGHAT, CDR2 FQNNGV, per germline. The CDR3 has 15 amino acids. The CDR3 nucleotides are TGTGCCAGCAGCTTAGATCCGGGGGTGGCCACTGAAGCTTTCTTT. Amino acid sequence: CASSLDPGVATEAFF.

The rearrangement joins TRBV30 to TRBJ2-1; 10 bases agree with TRBD1. V shed 8 bases and J 7 bases; nucleotides not matched to a gene: 11. This CDR3 comprises 14 residues. Germline values: CDR1 GTSNPN, CDR2 SVGIG (reference sequence). CDR3 nucleotide sequence: TGTGCCCTAATGGGGACAGGGGCGAGGAATGAGCAGTTCTTC. Its translation is CALMGTGARNEQFF.

Regarding this clone: The junction departs from the called germline gene at one end, perhaps through a read error. J is TRBJ2-2 and V is TRBV30; D not certain. The V gene's germline CDR1 is GTSNPN and CDR2 SVGIG (reference sequence). The CDR3 runs to 14 residues. In DNA, the CDR3 is TGTGCCTGGAGTTTGATAGACAACATCGGGGAGCTGTTTTTT. It is translated as CAWSLIDNIGELFF.

V and J are TRBV6-5 and TRBJ2-1; D possibly corresponds to TRBD2 (6 bases). This CDR3 spans 14 amino acids. The germline CDR1 and CDR2 sequences are MNHEY and SVGAGI. V dropped 1 base and J dropped 3 bases, with 7 bases sitting between them. The CDR3 DNA reads as TGTGCCAGCAGTTACTTCGGGGGCTACAATGAGCAGTTCTTC. Encoded protein: CASSYFGGYNEQFF.

J is TRBJ2-3 and V is TRBV10-2; 9 nucleotides agree with TRBD2. The V gene's germline CDR1 is WSHSY and CDR2 SAAADI. The CDR3 is made up of 14 amino acids. J gave up 6 bases and V 6 bases, and 7 bases lay outside the gene matches. CDR3 bases: TGCGCCAGCAGAGGCGGGGGGGCCTCGGATACGCAGTATTTT. Translated, it gives CASRGGGASDTQYF.

The chain employs TRBV5-4 and TRBJ2-1; 7 nucleotides align to TRBD2. Germline values: CDR1 SGHNT, CDR2 YYREEE (reference sequence). The CDR3 consists of 15 residues. The ends lost 2 bases at V and 6 bases at J; junction bases unmatched: 8. CDR3 loop: CASSLPSGATNEQFF. The CDR3 nucleotides read TGTGCCAGCAGCTTACCCAGCGGGGCAACCAATGAGCAGTTCTTC.

Turning to this clone: At one of its ends the junction is not consistent with the germline gene, which may arise from a read error. The chain carries TRBV7-7 and TRBJ2-5; TRBD2 matches 8 bases. The CDR3 loop spans 15 amino acids. The germline gives CDR1 SSHAT, CDR2 FNYEAQ (reference sequence). This CDR3 is CASSPQRGRWETQYF. CDR3 nucleotide sequence: TGTGCTAGCAGCCCTCAGCGGGGGCGGTGGGAGACCCAGTACTTC. Full variable domain (missing parts from reference TRBV7-7 and TRBJ2-5): GAGVSQSPRYKVTKRGQDVTLRCDPISSHATLYWYQQALGQGPEFLTYFNYEAQPDKSGLPSDRFSAERPEGSISTLTIQRTEQRDSAMYRCASSPQRGRWETQYFGPGTRLLVL.

The chain carries TRBV7-9 and TRBJ2-5, with D maybe TRBD1 (7 bases). The CDR3 extends over 15 amino acids. The ends were cut back, 1 base at V and 5 bases at J, with 14 bases in the middle. Germline CDR1 reads SEHNR; CDR2 reads FQNEAQ (reference sequence). For the CDR3, the DNA is TGTGCCAGCAGCTTAGTGTGGACAGGAGGGGAGACCCAGTACTTC. Its protein product is CASSLVWTGGETQYF. The whole variable domain, filled in from reference TRBV7-9 and TRBJ2-5, reads DTGVSQNPRHKITKRGQNVTFRCDPISEHNRLYWYRQTLGQGPEFLTYFQNEAQLEKSRLLSDRFSAERPKGSFSTLEIQRTEQGDSAMYLCASSLVWTGGETQYFGPGTRLLVL.

By share of the sample, this clone is medium-sized. The rearrangement links TRBV5-1 to TRBJ2-1; D uncertain. This CDR3 has 11 amino acids. Germline V gives CDR1 SGHRS, CDR2 YFSETQ. With 4 bases removed from V and 5 bases from J, the gap between germline ends came to 4 bases. The CDR3 DNA is TGCGCCAGCAGCGGCAACAATGAGCAGTTCTTC. Translating it yields CASSGNNEQFF.

J is TRBJ2-1 and V is TRBV6-5; 7 bases fit TRBD2. Trimming at V came to 0 bases and at J to 3 bases, leaving 5 bases not matched to a gene. The CDR3 length is 16 residues. CDR1 and CDR2 from the germline V gene are MNHEY and SVGAGI. The CDR3 DNA reads as TGTGCCAGCAGTTACTCGACTAGCCCAAACTACAATGAGCAGTTCTTC. Protein: CASSYSTSPNYNEQFF.

The rearrangement uses TRBV2 and TRBJ2-1; D perhaps matches TRBD1 (5 bases). This CDR3 is built from 14 residues. The germline V gene encodes CDR1 SNHLY and CDR2 FYNNEI. Trimming removed 3 bases at V and 8 bases at J, with 14 bases between. As DNA, the CDR3 is TGTGCCAGCAGTGAGTGGGGCAGGGTCGATGAGCAGTTCTTC. Translating it yields CASSEWGRVDEQFF.